The next 26 T cell receptor beta chains were all read from a single sample in a study of tumor and adjacent non-tumor tissue in lung cancer. This sample's RNA came from whole unsorted tissue. Three rounds of nested PCR, following a modified ARM-PCR protocol, produced the TCRbeta library. A single record per CDR3 protein comes from TCRdb applying MiXCR to the multiplex PCR reads. This table has 70,000 or so distinct CDR3 sequences, 50% to 60% appearing once. Sequencing was performed on lung tumor tissue. Receptors originate from a man aged 50 to 60 with non-small cell lung cancer.

J is TRBJ2-6 and V is TRBV4-2, with TRBD1 matching over 8 bases. CDR1 and CDR2 from the germline V gene are LGHNA and YNFKEQ. The ends lost 4 bases at V and 17 bases at J; junction bases unmatched: 25. The CDR3 is made up of 18 amino acids. The chain's CDR3 is CASSPYQDRAPVANAMTF. CDR3 nucleotide sequence: TGTGCCAGCAGCCCGTACCAGGACAGGGCCCCTGTGGCCAACGCCATGACTTTC.

Points on this clonotype: No conserved phenylalanine or tryptophan ends this CDR3, so it is likely a read error. The DNA is left out, because the CDR3 cannot be placed on it with certainty; the CDR3 is given as TCRdb lists it. This sequence joins TRBV5-5 and TRBJ2-2; TRBD1, as called in the table, went unchecked against the DNA. Looked up from germline, CDR1 is SGHKS and CDR2 is YYEKEE (reference sequence). Counting both end residues, the CDR3 totals 17 amino acids. The CDR3 sequence is CASSLIPGHSNTGELFL.

About this clonotype itself: This sequence may be a read error, since a much larger clone differs from it by one base. The CDR3 reads CASSQDSGSRTDTKYF. The CDR3 DNA reads TGTGCCAGCAGCCAAGATAGCGGGAGTAGAACAGATACGAAGTATTTT. The chain combines TRBV4-2 with TRBJ2-3, with 9 bases lining up with TRBD2. CDR1 LGHNA and CDR2 YNFKEQ come from the germline V gene. The CDR3 length is 16 residues.

The chain couples TRBV12-3 or TRBV12-4 to TRBJ2-1; D ambiguous. Trimming removed 8 bases at V and 5 bases at J, with 28 bases between. This CDR3 is 18 amino acids long. CDR3 loop: CASHPRYRSVLADNEQFF. The CDR3 nucleotides read TGTGCCAGCCACCCGAGATACCGATCAGTTTTGGCAGACAATGAGCAGTTCTTC.

In its sample, this clonotype was seen once. Compared with germline, one end of the junction differs, possibly owing to a read error. V and J are TRBV6-1 and TRBJ2-2, with TRBD1 identical over 7 bases. Germline V gene sequence: CDR1 MNHNS, CDR2 SASEGT. CDR3 length equals 15 residues. The CDR3 nucleotides read TGTGCCAACAGCCGACAGGGAATCAACACCGGGGAGCTGATTTTT. Amino acid sequence: CANSRQGINTGELIF.

The gene calls are TRBV28 and TRBJ2-5; D perhaps matches TRBD2 (5 bases). The CDR3 contains 15 residues. Trimming removed 6 bases at V and 5 bases at J, with 19 bases between. The germline CDR1 and CDR2 sequences are MDHEN and SYDVKM. In DNA, the CDR3 is TGTGCCAGCAGCCCCCGGGGAAATATTCTCGAGACCCAGTACTTC. It codes for CASSPRGNILETQYF.

The V gene is TRBV6-1, the J gene TRBJ2-3; 7 bases agree with TRBD2. The CDR3 spans 14 residues. Germline CDR1 and CDR2: MNHNS and SASEGT. The V segment lost 0 bases and the J segment 5 bases; nucleotides outside the gene matches: 2. The CDR3 region is CASSEAGGKDTQYF. CDR3 bases: TGTGCCAGCAGTGAAGCCGGGGGGAAAGATACGCAGTATTTT.

The chain has TRBV7-8 and TRBJ2-7; possible D gene TRBD1, 6 bases. In germline, CDR1 is SGHVS, CDR2 FQNEAQ. The CDR3 has 15 amino acids. The V and J ends lost 1 base and 4 bases respectively, with 14 bases between them. The CDR3 region has the DNA TGTGCCAGCAGCTTAGTAGGGGGAAACTCGTACGAGCAGTACTTC. Translated, it gives CASSLVGGNSYEQYF.

This clonotype showed up many times. This chain connects TRBV11-3 to TRBJ1-1; D call uncertain. The germline V and J ends were trimmed by 1 base and 2 bases, with 11 bases remaining between them. CDR1 is SGHNT, CDR2 YENEEA, per germline. The CDR3 runs to 15 residues. CDR3 loop: CASSLALSGNTEAFF. As DNA, the CDR3 is TGTGCCAGCAGCTTAGCTTTATCGGGAAACACTGAAGCTTTCTTT.

This clonotype was picked up one time. A read error may be the cause here, since a much bigger clone is one base away. The chain has TRBV6-1 and TRBJ1-2; tentatively, D is TRBD1 (6 bases). Germline CDR1 MNHNS, CDR2 SASEGT. The CDR3 has 14 amino acids. CDR3 region: CASSEASGGYGDTF. CDR3 coding DNA: TGTGCCAGCAGTGAAGCTTCCGGGGGCTATGGCGACACCTTC.

This clonotype is medium-sized. V is TRBV6-1 and J is TRBJ1-5, with D possibly being TRBD1 (5 bases). The CDR3 is made up of 16 amino acids. Germline V CDR1 and CDR2: MNHNS, SASEGT. V lost 3 bases and J 0 bases, leaving 12 bases between the germline ends. The CDR3 region is CASSDFGAYSNQPQHF. The CDR3 nucleotides read TGTGCCAGCAGTGATTTTGGGGCCTATAGCAATCAGCCCCAGCATTTT.

The chain employs TRBV14 and TRBJ2-1, with 8 bases lining up with TRBD2. The germline gives CDR1 SGHDN, CDR2 FVKESK. There are 17 residues in the CDR3. The trim removed 0 bases at V and 1 base at J, leaving 5 bases unmatched. The CDR3 coding sequence is TGTGCCAGCAGCCAAGATTTCGGGACTAGGTCCTACAATGAGCAGTTCTTC. Translating it yields CASSQDFGTRSYNEQFF.

Only a few counts were recorded for this clonotype. A much larger clone differs from this one at a single base, so this may be a read error. CDR3 protein: CTSSWARDSPYEQYF. The CDR3 bases are TGTACCAGCAGTTGGGCCCGGGACAGTCCCTACGAGCAGTACTTC. The V call is TRBV28, the J call TRBJ2-7; 7 bases are shared with TRBD1. The CDR3 sequence is 15 residues long. Germline V CDR1 and CDR2: MDHEN, SYDVKM.

With respect to this clonotype: It is likely a read error, because the conserved phenylalanine at the end of the CDR3 is missing. This chain connects TRBV20-1 to TRBJ2-7; D perhaps matches TRBD2 (5 bases). CDR3 length: 15 residues. The germline V and J ends were trimmed by 0 bases and 2 bases, with 14 bases remaining between them. Germline-derived CDR1 and CDR2 are DFQATT and SNEGSKA (reference sequence). The DNA of the CDR3 is TGCAGTGCTAGAGACGGACTTGCGAAAACCTACGAGCAGTACATC. As protein: CSARDGLAKTYEQYI.

The chain couples TRBV15 to TRBJ1-3; no definite D call. The CDR3 has 15 residues. Trimming shortened V by 0 bases and J by 4 bases, and 10 bases separated the two germline ends. The germline gives CDR1 LNHNV, CDR2 YYDKDF (reference sequence). CDR3 protein: CATSRDQVGGNTIYF. Written as DNA, the CDR3 is TGTGCCACCAGCAGAGATCAGGTTGGGGGAAACACCATATATTTT. Complete variable domain (other parts from reference TRBV15 and TRBJ1-3): DAMVIQNPRYQVTQFGKPVTLSCSQTLNHNVMYWYQQKSSQAPKLLFHYYDKDFNNEADTPDNFQSRRPNTSFCFLDIRSPGLGDTAMYLCATSRDQVGGNTIYFGEGSWLTVV.

As regards this clonotype: This CDR3 is missing its conserved last phenylalanine or tryptophan, likely due to a read error. The rearrangement links TRBV29-1 to TRBJ2-2, with D unresolved. CDR3 length equals 15 residues. Looked up from germline, CDR1 is SQVTM and CDR2 is ANQGSEA. CDR3 amino acids: CSVDYGEGNTVELFN. The CDR3, as DNA: TGCAGCGTTGATTATGGGGAAGGGAACACCGTGGAGCTGTTTAAT.

Worth noting for this clonotype: Its ends do not fully match the called genes, so a read error is possible. This sequence joins TRBV6-5 and TRBJ2-7; D could derive from TRBD1 or TRBD2 (5 bases each). This CDR3 has 12 amino acids. Germline CDR1 MNHEY, CDR2 SVGAGI. The CDR3 region has the DNA TGTGCCAGCGGGACCCCATCCTACGAGCAGTACTTT. It translates to CASGTPSYEQYF.

In the case of this clonotype: A much larger clone differs by one base, so this may be a read error. V is TRBV20-1 and J is TRBJ1-2; D ambiguous. CDR3 size: 15 residues. V gave up 6 bases and J gave up 5 bases, with 22 bases separating them. CDR1 DFQATT and CDR2 SNEGSKA come from the germline V gene (reference sequence). CDR3 in amino acids: CSAVFARAAGYGYTF. Here the CDR3 DNA reads TGCAGTGCGGTATTCGCAAGGGCCGCCGGGTATGGCTACACCTTC.

This clonotype appeared many times. V usage is TRBV6-1 and J usage is TRBJ1-5; unclear D gene. The V and J ends lost 3 bases and 2 bases respectively, with 8 bases between them. Germline values: CDR1 MNHNS, CDR2 SASEGT. The CDR3 contains 14 residues. CDR3 in amino acids: CASSEAGGNQPQHF. The CDR3 nucleotides are TGTGCCAGCAGTGAGGCAGGAGGCAATCAGCCCCAGCATTTT.

This clonotype was counted many times. The chain links TRBV4-1 to TRBJ2-7; the D is unclear. Trimming stripped 0 bases from V and 0 bases from J, with 12 bases between. CDR1 MGHRA and CDR2 YSYEKL come from the germline V gene. The CDR3 has 16 residues. CDR3 in amino acids: CASSQEGRSSSYEQYF. The CDR3 DNA is TGCGCCAGCAGCCAAGAGGGAAGGTCTAGCTCCTACGAGCAGTACTTC.

Details on this clonotype: This may come from a read error, since a much larger clone is one base off. This chain uses TRBV7-9 with TRBJ2-1; possibly TRBD1 for D (5 bases). CDR1 is SEHNR, CDR2 FQNEAQ, per germline (reference sequence). The CDR3 sequence is 13 residues long. The CDR3 reads CVSSWGRYNEQFF. The DNA of the CDR3 is TGTGTCAGCAGCTGGGGCCGGTACAATGAGCAGTTCTTC.

As concerns this clonotype: The junction departs from the called germline gene at one end, perhaps through a read error. The rearrangement joins TRBV11-2 to TRBJ2-2; tentatively, D is TRBD2 (6 bases). The CDR3 totals 15 residues. The germline V gene encodes CDR1 SGHAT and CDR2 FQNNGV. This CDR3 reads CASSNQLWEVGELIF. Written as DNA, the CDR3 is TGTGCTAGCAGCAATCAACTATGGGAGGTCGGGGAGCTGATTTTT.

Points on this clonotype: Possible read error: a much larger clone is one base away. The chain joins TRBV6-5 to TRBJ2-7; 9 bases match TRBD1. Germline CDR1 MNHEY, CDR2 SVGAGI. V shed 2 bases, J shed 3 bases, and the junction held 5 bases outside the gene matches. CDR3 size: 15 residues. The CDR3 DNA is TGTGCCAGCAGTTACCCCGGGACAGGGATCTACGAGCAGTACGTC. This encodes CASSYPGTGIYEQYV.

V is TRBV30 and J is TRBJ1-4, with no clear D. The CDR3 extends over 12 amino acids. CDR1 and CDR2 from the germline V gene are GTSNPN and SVGIG (reference sequence). Between the trimmed V and J ends, which lost 7 bases and 4 bases, there was a span of 10 bases. The DNA of the CDR3 is TGTGCCTCTCCGGGGAATAATGAAAAACTGTTTTTT. Its protein is CASPGNNEKLFF.

As to this clonotype: A much larger clone differs by one base, so this may be a read error. Given the absence of the conserved phenylalanine or tryptophan at the CDR3 end, a read error is likely. This chain joins TRBV5-6 and TRBJ2-7, with TRBD2 identical over 8 bases. Germline values: CDR1 SGHDT, CDR2 YYEEEE. CDR3 size: 17 residues. Losses at the gene ends were 3 bases for V and 5 bases for J; bases not matched to a gene: 16. Here the CDR3 reads CASSSPGGGKTTNEQYL. The CDR3 bases are TGTGCCAGCAGCTCTCCGGGCGGGGGGAAAACTACGAACGAGCAGTACCTC.

Of note for this clonotype: Since a much larger clone is just one base distant, this may be a read error. V usage is TRBV6-5 and J usage is TRBJ1-2, with D possibly being TRBD1 (6 bases). Looked up from germline, CDR1 is MNHEY and CDR2 is SVGAGI. This CDR3 contains 20 residues. Trimming shortened V by 4 bases and J by 4 bases, and 31 bases separated the two germline ends. DNA for the CDR3: TGTGCCAGCAGTTTCTCTCAGAAGGGACTACAGAGGGGGAACCCCTATGGCTACACCTTC. Its translation: CASSFSQKGLQRGNPYGYTF.